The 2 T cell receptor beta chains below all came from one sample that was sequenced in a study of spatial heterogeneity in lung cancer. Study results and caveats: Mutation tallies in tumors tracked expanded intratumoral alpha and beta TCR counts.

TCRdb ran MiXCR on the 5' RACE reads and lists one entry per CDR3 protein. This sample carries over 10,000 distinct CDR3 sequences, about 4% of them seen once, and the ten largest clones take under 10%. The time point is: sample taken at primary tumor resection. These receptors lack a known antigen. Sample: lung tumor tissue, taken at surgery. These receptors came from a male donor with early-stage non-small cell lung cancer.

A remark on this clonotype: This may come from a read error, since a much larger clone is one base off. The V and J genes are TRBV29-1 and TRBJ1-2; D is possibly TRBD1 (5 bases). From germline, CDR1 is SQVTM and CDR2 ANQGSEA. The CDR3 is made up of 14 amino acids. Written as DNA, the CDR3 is TGCAGCGTTGAAGATCAGGGATGGGGCTATGGCTACAACTTC. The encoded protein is CSVEDQGWGYGYNF.

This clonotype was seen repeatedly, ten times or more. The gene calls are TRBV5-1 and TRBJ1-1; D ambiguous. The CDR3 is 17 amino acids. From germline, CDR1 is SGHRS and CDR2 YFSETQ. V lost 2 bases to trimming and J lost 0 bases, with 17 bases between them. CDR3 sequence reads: CASSLGGTSRLNTEAFF. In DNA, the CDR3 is TGCGCCAGCAGCTTAGGAGGAACGTCCCGCCTGAACACTGAAGCTTTCTTT.